The sequence of this T cell receptor (beta chain) was determined in a study of breast tumors, draining lymph nodes, adjacent tissues. This clonotype has a count of ten or more. The antigen is not known. TCRdb redid the calling of the multiplex PCR reads with MiXCR, one entry per CDR3 protein. The sample has about 14,000 distinct CDR3 sequences, 45% to 70% seen once. The germline gives CDR1 SGHDT, CDR2 YYEEEE. The junction had 1 base not matched to a gene; V was cut back by 1 base and J by 6 bases. This CDR3 region has 13 residues. Study-level results: Compared with lymph nodes, tumors were less diverse; compared with nontumor tissue, more. The data were judged consistent with most tumor T cells coming from lymph node and expanding in tumor.

The source is a female donor with breast cancer. Some clones in this sample may be carry-over from other donors' samples. Input material: tumor-adjacent breast tissue. The chain uses TRBV5-6 and TRBJ2-4; 7 bases line up with TRBD2. For the CDR3, the DNA is TGTGCCAGCAGCTTGCCTAGCGGAAACATTCAGTACTTC. It is translated as CASSLPSGNIQYF.